The following is a T cell receptor (beta chain) sequence with its context. The target antigen is unknown. The germline CDR1 and CDR2 sequences are ENHRY and SYGVKD. This CDR3 is built from 20 residues. These data belong to a study of T cells expressing NK-cell markers. Study context: Seropositivity for HCMV was found in seven of the eight sequenced donors, with one seronegative.

The authors made TCR beta cDNA libraries by 5'RACE template switching. This switching added a universal primer site and UMIs. TCRdb re-called the 5' RACE reads and shows each CDR3 protein once, DNA omitted. Its table lists approximately 460,000 distinct CDR3 sequences. Findings and limits, study-wide: There remained a lack of clarity about HCMV specificity of expanded NKG2C+ T cell clones.

This chain connects TRBV10-3 to TRBJ2-2; the D call of TRBD2 rests on TCRdb alone, since no DNA is present to check it. Sequencing was carried out using blood T cells: a sorted CD56 or NKG2C T cell subset, CD4+ or CD8+ T cells, or bulk PBMC T cells (not recorded which). This clonotype was sampled from a woman aged 18 to 75 in good health. This CDR3 reads CAISEGGGLAGGSNTGELFF.